The present entry profiles one T cell receptor (beta chain) with its context. This entry belongs to a study of T cell changes during pregnancy in multiple sclerosis. Assay: immunoSEQ multiplex PCR; the TCRdb copy retains only in-frame clones and omits some. Of approximately 130,000 clones listed, roughly 95% are singletons. CDR1 and CDR2 (germline): SNHLY, FYNNEI. The CDR3 is 17 residues long. With 0 bases removed from V and 10 bases from J, the gap between germline ends came to 22 bases. The source is a female donor with multiple sclerosis, enrolled in a pregnancy study. Sequences were derived from peripheral blood, sampled after pregnancy. The chain joins TRBV2 to TRBJ2-1, with no clear D. CDR3 region: CASSEALRGPQGDEQFF. CDR3 DNA sequence: TGTGCCAGCAGTGAAGCGCTCAGAGGCCCGCAAGGTGACGAGCAGTTCTTC.